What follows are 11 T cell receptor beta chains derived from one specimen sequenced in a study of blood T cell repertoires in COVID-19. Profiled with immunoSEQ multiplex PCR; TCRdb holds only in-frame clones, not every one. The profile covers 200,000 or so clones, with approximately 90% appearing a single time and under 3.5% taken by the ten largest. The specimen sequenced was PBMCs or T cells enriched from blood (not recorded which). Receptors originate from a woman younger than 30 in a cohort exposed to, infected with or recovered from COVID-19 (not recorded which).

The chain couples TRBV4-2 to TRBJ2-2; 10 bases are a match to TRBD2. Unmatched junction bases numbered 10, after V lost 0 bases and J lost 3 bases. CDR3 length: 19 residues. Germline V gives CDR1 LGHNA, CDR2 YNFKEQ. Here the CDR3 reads CASSQDRARLAGDTGELFF. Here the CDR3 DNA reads TGTGCCAGCAGCCAAGATAGGGCCCGGCTAGCGGGAGACACCGGGGAGCTGTTTTTT.

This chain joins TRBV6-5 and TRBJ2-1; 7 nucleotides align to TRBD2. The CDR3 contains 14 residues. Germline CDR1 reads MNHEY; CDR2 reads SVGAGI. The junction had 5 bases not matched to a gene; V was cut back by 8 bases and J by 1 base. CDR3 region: CASLADRSYNEQFF. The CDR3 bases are TGTGCCAGCCTAGCGGACCGATCCTACAATGAGCAGTTCTTC.

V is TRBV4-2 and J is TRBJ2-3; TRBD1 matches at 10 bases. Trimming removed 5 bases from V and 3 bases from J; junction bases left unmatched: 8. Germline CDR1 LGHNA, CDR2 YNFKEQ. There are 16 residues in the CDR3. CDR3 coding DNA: TGTGCCAGCAGCTCCCGGACAGGGGGACGTACAGATACGCAGTATTTT. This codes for CASSSRTGGRTDTQYF.

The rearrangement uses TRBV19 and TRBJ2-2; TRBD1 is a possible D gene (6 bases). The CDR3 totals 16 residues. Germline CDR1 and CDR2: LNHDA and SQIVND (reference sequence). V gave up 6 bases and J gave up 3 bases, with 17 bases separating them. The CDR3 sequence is CASRGTDRTYTGELFF. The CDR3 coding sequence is TGTGCCAGTAGGGGTACAGACAGGACCTACACCGGGGAGCTGTTTTTT.

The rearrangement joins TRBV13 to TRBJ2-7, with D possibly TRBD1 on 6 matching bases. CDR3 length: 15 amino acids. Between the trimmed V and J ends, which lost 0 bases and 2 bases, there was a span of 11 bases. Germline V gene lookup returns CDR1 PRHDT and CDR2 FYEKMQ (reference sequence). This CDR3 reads CASSLGLGAPYEQYF. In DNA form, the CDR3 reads TGTGCCAGCAGCTTAGGCTTGGGGGCCCCCTACGAGCAGTACTTC.

Written as DNA, the CDR3 is TGTGCCAGCAGCTTAGATTCGGGGGCTAGCGGGAAAGCGGCGCAGTATTTT. It specifies CASSLDSGASGKAAQYF. The chain couples TRBV7-2 to TRBJ2-3; 9 bases align to TRBD2. Germline assignment: CDR1 SGHTA and CDR2 FQGNSA. The CDR3 contains 17 residues. The trim removed 1 base at V and 10 bases at J, leaving 15 bases unmatched.

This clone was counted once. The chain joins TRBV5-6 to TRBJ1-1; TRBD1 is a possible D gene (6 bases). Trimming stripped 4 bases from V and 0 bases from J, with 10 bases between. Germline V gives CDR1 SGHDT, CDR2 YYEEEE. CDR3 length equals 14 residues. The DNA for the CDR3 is TGTGCCAGCAGCCACAGGGTCATGAACACTGAAGCTTTCTTT. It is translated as CASSHRVMNTEAFF.

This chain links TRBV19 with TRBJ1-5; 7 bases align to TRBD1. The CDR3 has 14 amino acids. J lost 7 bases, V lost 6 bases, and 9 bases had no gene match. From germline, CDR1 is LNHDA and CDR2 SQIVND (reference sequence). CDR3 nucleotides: TGTGCCAGTAGGGTCTCTACAGGGGAGCAGCCCCAGCATTTT. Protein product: CASRVSTGEQPQHF.

The CDR3 DNA reads TGTGCCAGCAGCTCACCATCTAGGGGACAGGGGACCCTCCAAGAGACCCAGTACTTC. It yields the protein CASSSPSRGQGTLQETQYF. The chain employs TRBV7-9 and TRBJ2-5; 10 bases are a match to TRBD1. The CDR3 is 19 residues long. Germline-derived CDR1 and CDR2 are SEHNR and FQNEAQ (reference sequence). V was clipped by 4 bases and J by 1 base; unmatched bases: 15.

CDR3 sequence: CAWSVKAGGVDEQFF. Here the CDR3 DNA reads TGTGCCTGGAGTGTAAAAGCGGGAGGAGTAGATGAGCAGTTCTTC. The chain employs TRBV30 and TRBJ2-1; 9 positions match TRBD2. With V trimmed by 0 bases and J by 8 bases, 8 bases remained unmatched. The germline CDR1 and CDR2 sequences are GTSNPN and SVGIG (reference sequence). The CDR3 totals 15 residues.

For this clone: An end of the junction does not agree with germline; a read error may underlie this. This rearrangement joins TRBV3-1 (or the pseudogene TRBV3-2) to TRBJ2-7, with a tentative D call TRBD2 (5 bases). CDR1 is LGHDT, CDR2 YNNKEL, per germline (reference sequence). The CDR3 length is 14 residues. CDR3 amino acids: CASSQDNNRASWHF. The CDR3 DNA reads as TGTGCCAGCAGCCAAGATAATAATAGAGCTAGCTGGCACTTC.